The 30 T cell receptor beta chains in this list originate from one sample, sequenced in a study of human T cells and chemical hapten exposure. Time point of the sample: pre-sensitization, week 0. The treatment was: therapeutic diphenylcyclopropenone sensitization with weekly scalp DPC. TCRdb recomputed calls from the RACE reads with MiXCR, one row per CDR3 protein. Of about 270,000 distinct CDR3 sequences listed, 7.5% to 9% are singletons. Sequenced here: whole blood, sampled in connection with sensitization to the hapten diphenylcyclopropenone (DPC). The receptors stem from a man between 18 and 29 years old with alopecia areata. Some clones in this sample may be carry-over from other donors' samples.

This clonotype was detected a few times. The rearrangement uses TRBV6-6 and TRBJ1-1; D gene uncertain. This CDR3 is built from 13 residues. Trimming shortened V by 0 bases and J by 6 bases, and 8 bases separated the two germline ends. Germline CDR1 reads MNHNY; CDR2 reads SVGAGI (reference sequence). In DNA form, the CDR3 reads TGTGCCAGCAGTTACTCGACTGGTGCTGAAGCTTTCTTT. Protein sequence: CASSYSTGAEAFF.

This clonotype was found many times. This chain uses TRBV6-1 with TRBJ2-3; a possible D gene is TRBD2 (5 bases). Looked up from germline, CDR1 is MNHNS and CDR2 is SASEGT. CDR3 length equals 14 residues. V dropped 5 bases and J dropped 0 bases, with 9 bases sitting between them. CDR3 amino acids: CASSLGISTDTQYF. CDR3 DNA sequence: TGTGCCAGCAGTCTCGGGATCAGCACAGATACGCAGTATTTT.

The chain employs TRBV28 and TRBJ2-1; D possibly corresponds to TRBD1 (5 bases). CDR1 is MDHEN, CDR2 SYDVKM, per germline. The CDR3 runs to 17 residues. Trimming pared 6 bases from V and 4 bases from J, leaving 22 bases between. Here the CDR3 DNA reads TGTGCCAGCAGGACCGCCACGCCAGGGCGAACTTACAATGAGCAGTTCTTC. The encoded protein is CASRTATPGRTYNEQFF.

This clonotype was observed a handful of times. The germline gene is not matched at one end of the junction; a read error may be the cause. V usage is TRBV29-1 and J usage is TRBJ2-1; no reliable D call. Looked up from germline, CDR1 is SQVTM and CDR2 is ANQGSEA. CDR3 size: 11 residues. Written as DNA, the CDR3 is TGCAGCGCCGCAAGGAGAAGTGTTGATCTCTTC. This codes for CSAARRSVDLF.

The sample holds a few counts of this clonotype. This sequence joins TRBV7-9 and TRBJ1-2; TRBD1 matches 8 bases. Per germline, CDR1 SEHNR and CDR2 FQNEAQ (reference sequence). This CDR3 is 17 amino acids long. The junction had 11 bases not matched to a gene; V was cut back by 5 bases and J by 0 bases. DNA of the CDR3: TGTGCCAGCAGCCCCTGGACCGGGACAGGCTCTAACTATGGCTACACCTTC. It encodes CASSPWTGTGSNYGYTF.

This clonotype was seen repeatedly, ten times or more. V gene TRBV7-2 combines with J gene TRBJ2-1; 8 positions agree with TRBD2. Germline-derived CDR1 and CDR2 are SGHTA and FQGNSA. This CDR3 region has 15 residues. After removal of 5 bases from V and 2 bases from J, the junction contained 5 bases not matched to a gene. The DNA for the CDR3 is TGTGCCAGCAGCCCGAGGACTAGCACCTACAATGAGCAGTTCTTC. Translation: CASSPRTSTYNEQFF.

This clonotype was counted between two and nine times. V is TRBV6-5 and J is TRBJ2-5; 7 nucleotides line up with TRBD2. Germline trimming cut 6 bases from V and 3 bases from J; bases unmatched to any gene: 10. Germline assignment: CDR1 MNHEY and CDR2 SVGAGI. The CDR3 length is 15 residues. The CDR3 is CASSPTHAGEETQYF. DNA for the CDR3: TGTGCCAGCAGCCCTACCCACGCGGGGGAAGAGACCCAGTACTTC.

The chain carries TRBV20-1 and TRBJ1-5, with 11 bases fitting TRBD1. CDR3 length equals 15 residues. The germline gives CDR1 DFQATT, CDR2 SNEGSKA (reference sequence). V trimming: 4 bases; J trimming: 3 bases; junction bases outside the gene matches: 5. This CDR3 is CSATRTGGFNQPQHF. As DNA, the CDR3 is TGCAGTGCTACCAGGACAGGGGGCTTCAATCAGCCCCAGCATTTT.

This clonotype turned up a few times. This chain joins TRBV27 and TRBJ2-7; 8 bases fit TRBD1. The junction had 14 bases not matched to a gene; V was cut back by 5 bases and J by 5 bases. Germline V gene lookup returns CDR1 MNHEY and CDR2 SMNVEV (reference sequence). The CDR3 totals 16 residues. CDR3 amino acids: CASSPRFGQGWDEQYV. CDR3 nucleotide sequence: TGTGCCAGCAGTCCCCGCTTCGGACAGGGTTGGGACGAGCAGTACGTC.

This clonotype was detected a few times. The gene calls are TRBV20-1 and TRBJ2-2; tentatively, D is TRBD2 (5 bases). Germline CDR1 and CDR2: DFQATT and SNEGSKA (reference sequence). The CDR3 consists of 15 residues. V was cut by 4 bases and J by 3 bases, with 15 bases left in between. CDR3: CSATAPGGYTGELFF. The CDR3 coding sequence is TGCAGTGCTACTGCGCCTGGAGGTTACACCGGGGAGCTGTTTTTT.

This clonotype was detected only a few times. CDR3 sequence (DNA): TGCGCCAGCAGCTTAGGTAGCGGGGAAGAGACCCAGTACTTC. Its protein is CASSLGSGEETQYF. The chain is built from TRBV5-1 and TRBJ2-5; 8 positions match TRBD2. Germline CDR1 and CDR2: SGHRS and YFSETQ. V gave up 2 bases and J gave up 3 bases; unmatched junction bases: 3. The CDR3 is 14 residues long.

The rearrangement links TRBV7-9 to TRBJ2-6; D perhaps matches TRBD2 (5 bases). Trimming shortened V by 5 bases and J by 2 bases, and 25 bases separated the two germline ends. Per germline, CDR1 SEHNR and CDR2 FQNEAQ (reference sequence). This CDR3 has 20 residues. The CDR3 nucleotides are TGTGCCAGCAGCACCCCTAGTCCCGGGGTTCTCCCTACTGGGGCCAACGTCCTGACTTTC. Its protein product is CASSTPSPGVLPTGANVLTF.

This clonotype was detected a few times. The J gene is TRBJ1-2, the V gene TRBV12-3 or TRBV12-4; D gene ambiguous. This CDR3 contains 13 residues. V was pared by 3 bases and J by 10 bases, with 15 bases between. The CDR3 reads CASSFQFSPSYTF. Written as DNA, the CDR3 is TGTGCCAGCAGTTTCCAGTTTAGTCCTTCCTACACCTTC.

The chain employs TRBV6-2 or TRBV6-3 and TRBJ1-1; D gene uncertain. Trimming removed 5 bases at V and 6 bases at J, with 16 bases between. The length of the CDR3 is 14 residues. CDR1 is MNHEY, CDR2 SVGEGT, per germline. The CDR3 DNA reads as TGTGCCAGCAGTAAACCTGATACCGGCGCTGAAGCTTTCTTT. It specifies CASSKPDTGAEAFF.

This clonotype was counted a few times. This chain links TRBV4-3 with TRBJ2-3; D is possibly TRBD1 or TRBD2 (5 bases each). V dropped 1 base and J dropped 6 bases, with 20 bases sitting between them. CDR1 and CDR2 (germline): LGHNA, YSLEER. The CDR3 covers 17 residues. CDR3 bases: TGCGCCAGCAGCCAAGGAAGCCACACTCCGGGGACGGATACGCAGTATTTT. Translation: CASSQGSHTPGTDTQYF.

This clonotype has only a few counts. This chain links TRBV20-1 with TRBJ1-6; D is unresolved. Per the germline V gene, CDR1 is DFQATT and CDR2 is SNEGSKA (reference sequence). V lost 6 bases and J 7 bases, leaving 19 bases between the germline ends. CDR3 size: 15 residues. CDR3 sequence: CSALLANVPNSPLHF. Written as DNA, the CDR3 is TGCAGTGCCTTACTCGCAAACGTGCCAAATTCACCCCTCCACTTT.

The gene calls are TRBV20-1 and TRBJ2-2; 7 bases are a match to TRBD1. The germline gives CDR1 DFQATT, CDR2 SNEGSKA (reference sequence). The CDR3 length is 13 residues. Germline trimming cut 2 bases from V and 6 bases from J; bases unmatched to any gene: 3. In nucleotides, the CDR3 is TGCAGTGCTAGAAAGACAGGGCCCGGGGAGCTGTTTTTT. The encoded protein is CSARKTGPGELFF.

This clonotype was observed many times. V gene TRBV29-1 combines with J gene TRBJ2-1; 7 bases agree with TRBD1. This CDR3 is 14 amino acids long. Germline V CDR1 and CDR2: SQVTM, ANQGSEA. V dropped 6 bases and J dropped 4; count of bases not matched to a gene: 9. CDR3 sequence: CSVKTGVGYNEQFF. CDR3 in DNA: TGCAGCGTGAAAACAGGGGTAGGGTACAATGAGCAGTTCTTC.

This clonotype was picked up many times. The chain uses TRBV28 and TRBJ2-7; 8 bases are shared with TRBD1. The ends lost 6 bases at V and 6 bases at J; junction bases unmatched: 13. This CDR3 has 15 amino acids. The V gene's germline CDR1 is MDHEN and CDR2 SYDVKM. The CDR3 loop is CASSPLRTGSSEQYF. The CDR3, as DNA: TGTGCCAGCAGCCCCCTTAGGACAGGGAGCTCCGAGCAGTACTTC.

This clonotype was counted ten times or more. The chain joins TRBV12-3 or TRBV12-4 to TRBJ2-1, with D hard to call. The V end lost 5 bases, the J end lost 9 bases, and 8 bases lay between the germline ends. The CDR3 has 11 amino acids. The CDR3 bases are TGTGCCAGCAGTCAGATTGTTGAGCAGTTCTTC. It is translated as CASSQIVEQFF.

This clonotype was seen only a few times. This chain joins TRBV5-1 and TRBJ1-2; D might be TRBD1 (6 bases). Looked up from germline, CDR1 is SGHRS and CDR2 is YFSETQ. V was clipped by 2 bases and J by 4 bases, with 15 bases between them. This CDR3 is built from 15 residues. The CDR3: CASSFDGQILYGYTF. Here the CDR3 DNA reads TGCGCCAGCAGCTTCGATGGACAGATACTCTATGGCTACACCTTC. The whole variable domain, filled in from reference TRBV5-1 and TRBJ1-2, reads KAGVTQTPRYLIKTRGQQVTLSCSPISGHRSVSWYQQTPGQGLQFLFEYFSETQRNKGNFPGRFSGRQFSNSRSEMNVSTLELGDSALYLCASSFDGQILYGYTFGSGTRLTVV.

This clonotype was counted at least ten times. This sequence joins TRBV27 and TRBJ2-7, with D perhaps TRBD1 (6 bases). The CDR3 has 13 amino acids. Germline loops: CDR1 MNHEY, CDR2 SMNVEV (reference sequence). V lost 6 bases and J lost 2, with 11 bases in between. Written as DNA, the CDR3 is TGTGCCAGCAGCCCGACAGGTCCCTACGAGCAGTACGTC. This translates into CASSPTGPYEQYV.

This clonotype was counted at least ten times. The V gene is TRBV3-1, the J gene TRBJ2-3, with D hard to call. The CDR3 spans 13 residues. Germline CDR1 is LGHDT and CDR2 is YNNKEL (reference sequence). V was shortened by 4 bases and J by 2 bases, with 7 bases between the two germline ends. The CDR3 DNA follows: TGTGCCAGCAGCCCGCTAGTCACAGATACGCAGTATTTT. Encoded protein: CASSPLVTDTQYF.

This clonotype was observed a handful of times. V gene TRBV5-1 combines with J gene TRBJ2-3; D remains unclear. Trimming took 1 base from V and 0 from J, leaving 9 bases between them. Germline loops: CDR1 SGHRS, CDR2 YFSETQ. This CDR3 is built from 15 residues. CDR3 bases: TGCGCCAGCAGCTTGTATCGCGCCAGCACAGATACGCAGTATTTT. This sequence encodes CASSLYRASTDTQYF.

A few counts support this clonotype. In nucleotides, the CDR3 is TGCGCCAGCAGCTTTTGGGACAGAGCAGATACGCAGTATTTT. Amino acid sequence: CASSFWDRADTQYF. V is TRBV5-1 and J is TRBJ2-3, with 7 bases fitting TRBD1. The ends lost 2 bases at V and 4 bases at J; junction bases unmatched: 4. The V gene's germline CDR1 is SGHRS and CDR2 YFSETQ. The CDR3 runs to 14 residues.

Many counts were recorded for this clonotype. The rearrangement uses TRBV29-1 and TRBJ2-5; D gene uncertain. Germline V gives CDR1 SQVTM, CDR2 ANQGSEA. The CDR3 sequence is 12 residues long. V lost 3 bases and J 4 bases, leaving 9 bases between the germline ends. This CDR3 is CSVDLTRETQYF. CDR3 DNA sequence: TGCAGCGTTGACCTAACCAGAGAGACCCAGTACTTC.

This chain joins TRBV5-1 and TRBJ2-2; 7 nucleotides line up with TRBD2. With 0 bases clipped from V and 5 bases from J, the junction kept 7 bases outside the gene matches. CDR3 length: 16 residues. CDR1 and CDR2 from the germline V gene are SGHRS and YFSETQ. The CDR3: CASSLERGSYTGELFF. The CDR3 DNA reads as TGCGCCAGCAGCTTGGAGCGGGGCTCCTATACCGGGGAGCTGTTTTTT.

Ten or more counts support this clonotype. This chain uses TRBV12-3 or TRBV12-4 with TRBJ1-2; no clear D. The CDR3 has 15 residues. V lost 3 bases and J lost 6, with 17 bases in between. The chain's CDR3 is CASSFPTVPTDGYTF. As DNA, the CDR3 is TGTGCCAGCAGTTTTCCGACCGTGCCTACCGATGGCTACACCTTC.

This sequence joins TRBV20-1 and TRBJ1-4; D unresolved. The CDR3 is made up of 12 amino acids. From germline, CDR1 is DFQATT and CDR2 SNEGSKA (reference sequence). Deletions cut 3 bases from V and 10 bases from J, with 12 bases between. The CDR3: CSARGSWGKLFF. The DNA of the CDR3 is TGCAGTGCTAGGGGGAGTTGGGGAAAACTGTTTTTT.

This clonotype was observed a few times. The CDR3 DNA is TGCAGTGCTAGGAAAATACAGGGAGGCACCGGGGAGCTGTTTTTT. Protein: CSARKIQGGTGELFF. The gene calls are TRBV20-1 and TRBJ2-2; the D gene could be TRBD1 or TRBD2 (6 bases each). Germline CDR1 DFQATT, CDR2 SNEGSKA (reference sequence). The CDR3 runs to 15 residues. V lost 3 bases and J 4 bases, leaving 15 bases between the germline ends.